This paragraph covers one T cell receptor (beta chain) sequence. Its antigen is unknown. These data belong to a study of OX40 agonist ivuxolimab in advanced cancers. Turning to the study itself: The study enrolled dose-escalation patients with hepatocellular carcinoma, melanoma, renal cell or head and neck cancer.

Overall study findings and caveats: Normalized expansion of T-cell clones was also low for some nonresponders.

Germline CDR1 is LGHNA and CDR2 is YSLEER. CDR3 length: 15 residues. V dropped 1 base and J dropped 3; count of bases not matched to a gene: 5. Sequenced by immunoSEQ multiplex PCR; TCRdb stores in-frame clones only, minus some. The sample lists tens of thousands of clones, roughly 85% occurring once. Specimen: CD4+ or CD8+ T cells sorted from blood, collected in a trial of the OX40 agonist ivuxolimab. The sequence was collected from an adult with an advanced solid tumor such as melanoma, head and neck, liver or kidney cancer. This rearrangement joins TRBV4-3 to TRBJ2-7; the match to TRBD1 covers 8 bases. CDR3 loop: CASSQVRTGFYEQYF. CDR3 coding DNA: TGCGCCAGCAGCCAAGTCCGGACAGGGTTCTACGAGCAGTACTTC.